This T cell receptor beta chain derives from a study of T-cell reconstitution after alpha-beta-depleted transplantation in children. Study-level findings and limits: T-cell numbers and diversity, one year after transplant, stemmed largely from T cells that were newly produced. It was surviving recipient T cells and thymic progenitors that gave some patients high TCRbeta diversity at day 60. Reportedly, alpha-beta T cells present about two months post-transplant originated from several hundred expanded clones of graft origin.

A library of TCRbeta sequences, prepared with unique molecular identifiers, was generated. TCRdb reprocessed the PCR reads with MiXCR, giving one entry per CDR3 protein. The repertoire includes 90,000 to 100,000 distinct CDR3 sequences, under 25% of them detected once, and 20% to 25% sits in the top ten. Turning to this clonotype: Its cognate antigen is unknown.

Sequencing was performed on PBMCs, taken before TCRalphabeta/CD19-depleted stem cell transplant. This TCR derives from a boy aged 2 to 10 with acute lymphoblastic leukemia, due to receive a stem cell transplant.

The CDR3, as DNA: TGTGCCAGCAGCCCACATAGGACAGGGTTCGAGCAGTACTTC. Translating it yields CASSPHRTGFEQYF. This chain uses TRBV7-2 with TRBJ2-7, with TRBD1 matching 8 bases. The CDR3 extends over 14 amino acids. V gave up 5 bases and J gave up 6 bases; unmatched junction bases: 9. Looked up from germline, CDR1 is SGHTA and CDR2 is FQGNSA. Full variable domain (rest looked up from reference TRBV7-2 and TRBJ2-7): GAGVSQSPSNKVTEKGKDVELRCDPISGHTALYWYRQSLGQGLEFLIYFQGNSAPDKSGLPSDRFSAERTGGSVSTLTIQRTQQEDSAVYLCASSPHRTGFEQYFGPGTRLTVT.